Presented here are 27 T cell receptor beta chains from one specimen sequenced in a study of tumor and adjacent non-tumor tissue in lung cancer. RNA was extracted from bulk tissue without any cell sorting. This non-tumor lung sample came from over 3 cm beyond the tumor edge. The library came from three nested PCR rounds adapted from ARM-PCR protocols. One entry per CDR3 protein results from TCRdb running MiXCR on the multiplex PCR reads. The sample has tens of thousands of distinct CDR3 sequences; 65% to 75% are singletons. Sequencing input: distant non-tumor lung tissue. Source of these receptors: a woman aged 45-59 years with non-small cell lung cancer.

Comments on this clonotype: Given the absence of the conserved phenylalanine or tryptophan at the CDR3 end, a read error is likely. In nucleotides, the CDR3 is TGTGCCAGCAGCCGGATGATAAAAGCGGGGGACAATGAGCAGTTCTGC. Translation gives CASSRMIKAGDNEQFC. This rearrangement joins TRBV11-2 to TRBJ2-1; 8 positions agree with TRBD2. With V trimmed by 5 bases and J by 5 bases, 11 bases remained unmatched. CDR1 and CDR2 (germline): SGHAT, FQNNGV. There are 16 residues in the CDR3.

Concerning this clonotype: A read error is likely, as this CDR3 ends without the conserved phenylalanine or tryptophan. The V call is TRBV6-2 or TRBV6-3, the J call TRBJ2-7; D gene ambiguous. Germline V lookup: CDR1 MNHEY, CDR2 SVGEGT. V was clipped by 7 bases and J by 3 bases, with 16 bases between them. The CDR3 is 14 residues long. The DNA of the CDR3 is TGTGCCAGCACCTGGTCTGGTCTTTTCTACGAGCAGTACTCC. It translates to CASTWSGLFYEQYS.

Concerning this clonotype itself: Sequence at one end of the junction differs from germline and may be a read error. The genes are TRBV20-1 and TRBJ1-4; 8 nucleotides agree with TRBD1. This CDR3 contains 15 residues. In germline, CDR1 is DFQATT, CDR2 SNEGSKA (reference sequence). This chain's CDR3 is CRARHLDRGGEKLFF. Written as DNA, the CDR3 is TGCCGTGCTAGACACTTAGACAGGGGAGGGGAAAAACTGTTTTTT.

For this clonotype: A much larger clone differs from this one at a single base, so this may be a read error. This chain joins TRBV4-3 and TRBJ2-7, with D perhaps assigned TRBD1 or TRBD2 (5 bases each). Germline CDR1 LGHNA, CDR2 YSLEER. The CDR3 has 13 residues. The CDR3 bases are TGCGCCAGCAGCCAAGTAATACGGGACGAGCGGTACTTC. Residues: CASSQVIRDERYF.

A remark on this clonotype: A read error is possible here, since a much larger clone lies one base away. The DNA for the CDR3 is TGTGCCAGTTTAGCCGGACTAGCGGCACTCTCTGGGGCCAACGTCCTGACTTTC. Its protein product is CASLAGLAALSGANVLTF. The chain combines TRBV6-6 with TRBJ2-6; 10 bases line up with TRBD2. In germline, CDR1 is MNHNY, CDR2 SVGAGI (reference sequence). This CDR3 has 18 residues. The junction had 11 bases not matched to a gene; V was cut back by 9 bases and J by 0 bases.

This clonotype was detected a few times. At one end, the junction sequence differs from germline, possibly due to a read error. CDR3 DNA: TGCGGTGCTAGAGGGTCAGCGGCTGCCTACGAGCAGTACTTC. As protein: CGARGSAAAYEQYF. The gene calls are TRBV20-1 and TRBJ2-7; possibly TRBD2 for D (5 bases). CDR3 length equals 14 residues. Germline V CDR1 and CDR2: DFQATT, SNEGSKA (reference sequence).

As regards this clonotype: Possible read error: a much larger clone is one base away. The chain has TRBV20-1 and TRBJ1-2; no definite D call. The germline V gene encodes CDR1 DFQATT and CDR2 SNEGSKA (reference sequence). The CDR3 sequence is 11 residues long. The DNA for the CDR3 is TGCAGGGTCAGACTCAACTATGGCTACACCTTC. Residues: CRVRLNYGYTF.

This chain uses TRBV15 with TRBJ2-3, with 9 bases matching TRBD2. Germline CDR1 reads LNHNV; CDR2 reads YYDKDF (reference sequence). The CDR3 is made up of 13 amino acids. V gave up 8 bases and J gave up 3 bases; unmatched junction bases: 3. CDR3: CATALAGTDTQYF. For the CDR3, the DNA is TGTGCCACCGCGCTAGCGGGAACAGATACGCAGTATTTT.

As concerns this clonotype: At one end, the junction sequence differs from germline, possibly due to a read error. CDR3 in amino acids: CACSRQALYNEHVF. For the CDR3, the DNA is TGTGCCTGCAGTAGGCAGGCCCTCTACAATGAGCATGTCTTC. V is TRBV28 and J is TRBJ2-1; D not resolved. The CDR3 covers 14 residues. The germline V gene encodes CDR1 MDHEN and CDR2 SYDVKM.

Concerning this clonotype: The germline gene is not matched at one end of the junction; a read error may be the cause. The genes are TRBV5-6 and TRBJ2-7, with D perhaps TRBD1 (6 bases). The CDR3 has 13 residues. The germline gives CDR1 SGHDT, CDR2 YYEEEE. This CDR3 is CASSLQGPYEQSF. CDR3 coding DNA: TGTGCCAGCAGCTTGCAGGGGCCTTACGAGCAGTCCTTC.

The sample holds a few counts of this clonotype. Just one base apart from a much larger clone, this may be a read error. The chain has TRBV29-1 and TRBJ2-1, with D possibly TRBD2 on 7 matching bases. The length of the CDR3 is 14 residues. CDR1 SQVTM and CDR2 ANQGSEA come from the germline V gene. The CDR3, as DNA: TGCAGCGTTGATGCTGGCGGGGGCTACAATGTGCAGTTCTTC. This sequence encodes CSVDAGGGYNVQFF.

The genes are TRBV20-1 and TRBJ2-7; no clear D gene. The CDR3 runs to 17 residues. The V gene's germline CDR1 is DFQATT and CDR2 SNEGSKA (reference sequence). CDR3 sequence reads: CSAGDVLGSASSYEQYF. The CDR3 DNA sequence: TGCAGCGCTGGAGATGTTCTAGGTTCGGCGAGCTCCTACGAGCAGTACTTC.

This clonotype is a singleton in its sample. A much larger clone differs by one base, so this may be a read error. V is TRBV29-1 and J is TRBJ1-1; TRBD1 is a possible D gene (5 bases). The CDR3 consists of 14 residues. Trimming shortened V by 8 bases and J by 5 bases, and 21 bases separated the two germline ends. Germline V gives CDR1 SQVTM, CDR2 ANQGSEA. The CDR3 here is CSFYWGVRKTEAFF. CDR3 in DNA: TGCAGCTTTTACTGGGGGGTGAGAAAAACTGAAGCTTTCTTT.

On this clonotype: The junction and the germline gene differ at one end; a read error may be behind it. The V and J genes are TRBV6-5 and TRBJ2-2, with D unresolved. The CDR3 spans 17 residues. Germline-derived CDR1 and CDR2 are MNHEY and SVGAGI. The CDR3 is CAGRTRLGSENTGELFF. Here the CDR3 DNA reads TGTGCCGGCAGAACAAGACTGGGGTCAGAAAATACCGGGGAGCTGTTTTTT.

Remarks on this clonotype: A much larger clone lies a single base off, so this may be a read error. CDR3 sequence (DNA): TGTGCCAGCAGTGACAAGGGGAATCTTCAGTACTTC. Amino acid sequence: CASSDKGNLQYF. The rearrangement joins TRBV6-2 or TRBV6-3 to TRBJ2-4; D perhaps matches TRBD1 (5 bases). This CDR3 is 12 amino acids long. Germline CDR1 and CDR2: MNHEY and SVGEGT. V lost 5 bases and J lost 11, with 13 bases in between.

As concerns this clonotype: The junction departs from the called germline gene at one end, perhaps through a read error. This sequence joins TRBV28 and TRBJ2-1, with 9 bases aligning to TRBD1. This CDR3 has 16 amino acids. Germline CDR1 is MDHEN and CDR2 is SYDVKM. The CDR3 loop is CASSGHTGGSYNELFF. The CDR3 DNA follows: TGTGCCAGCAGTGGACACACAGGGGGCTCCTACAATGAGCTGTTCTTC. Full variable domain (remainder filled in from reference TRBV28 and TRBJ2-1): DVKVTQSSRYLVKRTGEKVFLECVQDMDHENMFWYRQDPGLGLRLIYFSYDVKMKEKGDIPEGYSVSREKKERFSLILESASTNQTSMYLCASSGHTGGSYNELFFGPGTRLTVL.

With regard to this clonotype: A read error may be the cause here, since a much bigger clone is one base away. This chain links TRBV4-1 with TRBJ2-3, with a possible D match to TRBD1 (6 bases). CDR3 length: 20 residues. V was pared by 0 bases and J by 5 bases, with 27 bases between. Germline CDR1 and CDR2: MGHRA and YSYEKL. Written as DNA, the CDR3 is TGCGCCAGCAGCCAAGAGAGTTGGAGTGTGTTCTGGACAGACATAGATACGCAGTATTTT. This gives the protein CASSQESWSVFWTDIDTQYF.

For this clonotype: The CDR3 does not close with the conserved phenylalanine or tryptophan, likely indicating a read error. The chain has TRBV11-2 and TRBJ2-1; no clear D gene. The germline CDR1 and CDR2 sequences are SGHAT and FQNNGV. This CDR3 is built from 15 residues. The CDR3 coding sequence is TGTGCCAGCTGCTTAGGATCCTTGGCTGGGAATGAGCAGTTCATC. Encoded protein: CASCLGSLAGNEQFI.

The J gene is TRBJ2-6, the V gene TRBV23-1, with 7 bases that match TRBD2. TRBV23-1 is designated an ORF whose function remains uncertain. CDR3 length: 18 amino acids. V shed 5 bases and J 3 bases; nucleotides not matched to a gene: 13. The DNA of the CDR3 is TGCGCCAGCAGTGTCGTTTTGGCGGGAGTTCGTGGGGCCAACGTCCTGACTTTC. This encodes CASSVVLAGVRGANVLTF.

Worth noting for this clonotype: A read error may explain this, as a much larger clone is one base away. The chain combines TRBV29-1 with TRBJ2-2; no definite D call. The CDR3 is 11 amino acids. The germline V gene has CDR1 SQVTM and CDR2 ANQGSEA. The CDR3 DNA reads as TGCAACGTTCGTAAGACCGGGGAGCTGTTTTTT. Amino acids: CNVRKTGELFF.

This clonotype was counted a few times. CDR3 loop: CASSSREGETQYF. CDR3 nucleotides: TGTGCCAGCAGTTCTCGGGAGGGGGAGACCCAGTACTTC. This chain joins TRBV12-3 or TRBV12-4 and TRBJ2-5; 8 bases map to TRBD2. Trimming took 4 bases from V and 5 from J; bases not matched to a gene: 3. The CDR3 is 13 amino acids.

V usage is TRBV6-1 and J usage is TRBJ2-5, with a possible D match to TRBD1 (6 bases). Between the trimmed V and J ends, which lost 7 bases and 5 bases, there was a span of 23 bases. The germline gives CDR1 MNHNS, CDR2 SASEGT. This CDR3 contains 16 residues. CDR3 protein: CASTQKQGILTETQYF. In DNA form, the CDR3 reads TGTGCCAGCACCCAAAAGCAGGGGATCCTAACGGAGACCCAGTACTTC.

In the case of this clonotype: With a much larger clone just one base away, this may be a read error. The chain is built from TRBV6-6 and TRBJ1-5; D not resolved. CDR1 MNHNY and CDR2 SVGAGI come from the germline V gene (reference sequence). The germline V and J ends were trimmed by 6 bases and 0 bases, with 21 bases remaining between them. The CDR3 loop spans 18 amino acids. The CDR3 DNA reads TGTGCCAGCAGACATACGGGGATGGTAGGATATAGCAATCAGCCCCAGCATTTT. The encoded protein is CASRHTGMVGYSNQPQHF.

Worth noting for this clonotype: In this CDR3 the conserved last residue, phenylalanine or tryptophan, is missing, so a read error is likely. This chain joins TRBV11-1 and TRBJ2-3; 7 bases line up with TRBD1. This CDR3 has 14 residues. Germline V gene lookup returns CDR1 SGHAT and CDR2 FQDESV (reference sequence). The CDR3 is CANSLATGVDKQYL. CDR3 nucleotides: TGTGCCAACAGCTTAGCCACAGGGGTTGATAAGCAGTATCTT.

As for this clonotype: A much larger clone lies one base from this, so it may be a read error. V gene TRBV6-5 combines with J gene TRBJ1-2; D not certain. Germline CDR1 reads MNHEY; CDR2 reads SVGAGI. The CDR3 consists of 14 residues. The CDR3 is CANSYSGTNYGYTF. In nucleotides, the CDR3 is TGTGCCAACAGTTACTCCGGCACTAACTATGGCTACACCTTC.

Concerning this clonotype: This may stem from a read error, because a much larger clone lies one nucleotide away. The V call is TRBV29-1, the J call TRBJ2-1, with D tentatively TRBD1 (5 bases). Judging by the DNA end, TRBJ2-7 fits better; the J call may be wrong. The CDR3 is 14 residues long. The V gene's germline CDR1 is SQVTM and CDR2 ANQGSEA. CDR3 bases: TGCAGCGTTGTGGGGTGGGGCTTCCCCAATGAGCAGTACTTC. It encodes CSVVGWGFPNEQYF.

As regards this clonotype: A read error may account for a junction end that differs from germline. The chain recombines TRBV4-1 with TRBJ1-1; 8 bases line up with TRBD1. CDR1 is MGHRA, CDR2 YSYEKL, per germline. CDR3 length equals 16 residues. CDR3 loop: CASGQDLYRGNTEAFF. CDR3 in DNA: TGCGCCAGCGGCCAAGATCTCTACAGGGGGAACACTGAGGCATTCTTT.